Here is one T cell receptor (beta chain) with its context. This sample was included in a study of shared clonotypes between healthy human individuals. Measured with immunoSEQ multiplex PCR; TCRdb has only the in-frame clones, and not every one. The table includes some 1 million clones, 65% to 75% detected once. V was shortened by 0 bases and J by 6 bases, with 11 bases between the two germline ends. Germline values: CDR1 MNHNY, CDR2 SVGAGI (reference sequence). This CDR3 comprises 15 residues. This chain connects TRBV6-6 to TRBJ1-4; D not resolved. Source material: memory CD4+ T cells sorted from blood. Indicated subset: CD45RA-negative fraction. This TCR derives from a young man in good health. The CDR3 is CASSYSRGLDEKLFF. CDR3 DNA sequence: TGTGCCAGCAGTTACTCGCGGGGTCTAGATGAAAAACTGTTTTTT.